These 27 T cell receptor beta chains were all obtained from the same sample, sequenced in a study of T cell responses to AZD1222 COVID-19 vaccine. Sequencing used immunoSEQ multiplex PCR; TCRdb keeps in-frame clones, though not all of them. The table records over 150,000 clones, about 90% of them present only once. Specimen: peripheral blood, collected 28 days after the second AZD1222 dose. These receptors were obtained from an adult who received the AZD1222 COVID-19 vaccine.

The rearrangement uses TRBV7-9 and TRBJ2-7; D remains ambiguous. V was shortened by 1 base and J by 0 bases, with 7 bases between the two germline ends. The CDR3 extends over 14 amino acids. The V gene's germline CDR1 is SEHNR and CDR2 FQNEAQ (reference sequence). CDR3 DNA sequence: TGTGCCAGCAGCTTAGAAGGGTACTCCTACGAGCAGTACTTC. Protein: CASSLEGYSYEQYF.

In DNA, the CDR3 is TGTGCCAGCAGCCGAATGGGGGGTAACACTGAAGCTTTCTTT. Translated: CASSRMGGNTEAFF. This chain uses TRBV6-5 with TRBJ1-1, with a possible D match to TRBD1 (5 bases). V lost 6 bases, J lost 2 bases, and 13 bases lay in between. This CDR3 is 14 amino acids long. Germline V gene sequence: CDR1 MNHEY, CDR2 SVGAGI.

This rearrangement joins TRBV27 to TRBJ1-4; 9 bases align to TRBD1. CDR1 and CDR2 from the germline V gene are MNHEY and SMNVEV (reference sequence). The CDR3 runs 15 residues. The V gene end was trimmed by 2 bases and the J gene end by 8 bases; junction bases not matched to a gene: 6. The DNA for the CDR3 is TGTGCCAGCAGTTTAGATTGGACAGGGGAAGAAAAACTGTTTTTT. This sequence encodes CASSLDWTGEEKLFF. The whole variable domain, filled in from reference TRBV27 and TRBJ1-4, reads EAQVTQNPRYLITVTGKKLTVTCSQNMNHEYMSWYRQDPGLGLRQIYYSMNVEVTDKGDVPEGYKVSRKEKRNFPLILESPSPNQTSLYFCASSLDWTGEEKLFFGSGTQLSVL.

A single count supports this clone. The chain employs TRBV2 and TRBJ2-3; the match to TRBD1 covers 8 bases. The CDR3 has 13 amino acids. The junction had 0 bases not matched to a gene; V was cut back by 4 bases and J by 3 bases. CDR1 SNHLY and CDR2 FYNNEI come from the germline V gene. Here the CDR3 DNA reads TGTGCCAGCAGTGGGACAGGGACAGATACGCAGTATTTT. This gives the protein CASSGTGTDTQYF.

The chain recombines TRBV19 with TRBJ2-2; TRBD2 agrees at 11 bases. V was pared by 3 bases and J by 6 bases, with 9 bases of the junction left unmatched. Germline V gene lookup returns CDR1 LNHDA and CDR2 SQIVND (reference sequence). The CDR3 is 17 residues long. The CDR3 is CASSIRFLAGGAGELFF. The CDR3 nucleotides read TGTGCCAGTAGTATTAGGTTCCTAGCGGGGGGCGCCGGGGAGCTGTTTTTT.

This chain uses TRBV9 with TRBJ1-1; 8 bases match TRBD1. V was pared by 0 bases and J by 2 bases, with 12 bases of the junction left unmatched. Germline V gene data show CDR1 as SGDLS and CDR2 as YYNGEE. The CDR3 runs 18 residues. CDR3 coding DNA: TGTGCCAGCAGCGTAGATACGGCTGGACAGGGAGTAAACACTGAAGCTTTCTTT. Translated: CASSVDTAGQGVNTEAFF. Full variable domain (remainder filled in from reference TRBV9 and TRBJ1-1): DSGVTQTPKHLITATGQRVTLRCSPRSGDLSVYWYQQSLDQGLQFLIQYYNGEERAKGNILERFSAQQFPDLHSELNLSSLELGDSALYFCASSVDTAGQGVNTEAFFGQGTRLTVV.

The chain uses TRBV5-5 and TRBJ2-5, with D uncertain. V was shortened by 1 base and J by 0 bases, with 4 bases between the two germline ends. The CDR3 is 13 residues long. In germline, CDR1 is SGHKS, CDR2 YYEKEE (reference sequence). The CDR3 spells CASSLRYQETQYF. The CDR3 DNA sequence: TGTGCCAGCAGCTTGAGATACCAAGAGACCCAGTACTTC.

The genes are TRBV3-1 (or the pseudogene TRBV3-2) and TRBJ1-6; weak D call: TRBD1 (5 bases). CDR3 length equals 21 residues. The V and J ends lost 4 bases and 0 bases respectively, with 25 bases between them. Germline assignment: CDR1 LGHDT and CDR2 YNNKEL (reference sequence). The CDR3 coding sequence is TGTGCCAGCAGCCGGTCGGGCCAGGGAAGGATTGGGCGCTCCTATAATTCACCCCTCCACTTT. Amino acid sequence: CASSRSGQGRIGRSYNSPLHF.

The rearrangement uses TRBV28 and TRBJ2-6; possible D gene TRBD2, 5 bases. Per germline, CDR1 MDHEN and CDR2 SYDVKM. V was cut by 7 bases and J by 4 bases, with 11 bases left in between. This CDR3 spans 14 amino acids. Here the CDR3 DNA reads TGTGCCAGCACCAGAGGGCCCGGGGCCAACGTCCTGACTTTC. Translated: CASTRGPGANVLTF.

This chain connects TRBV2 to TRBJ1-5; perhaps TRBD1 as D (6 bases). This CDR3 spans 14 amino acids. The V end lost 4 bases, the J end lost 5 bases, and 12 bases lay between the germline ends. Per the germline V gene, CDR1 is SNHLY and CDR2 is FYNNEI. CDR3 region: CASSVSGDDQPQHF. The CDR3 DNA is TGTGCCAGCAGTGTTTCAGGGGACGATCAGCCCCAGCATTTT.

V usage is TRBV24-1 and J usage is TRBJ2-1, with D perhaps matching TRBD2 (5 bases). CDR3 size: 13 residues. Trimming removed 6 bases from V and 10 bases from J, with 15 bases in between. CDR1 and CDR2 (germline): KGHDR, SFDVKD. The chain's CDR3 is CATSRGNEGEQFF. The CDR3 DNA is TGTGCCACCAGTCGAGGGAATGAAGGGGAGCAGTTCTTC.

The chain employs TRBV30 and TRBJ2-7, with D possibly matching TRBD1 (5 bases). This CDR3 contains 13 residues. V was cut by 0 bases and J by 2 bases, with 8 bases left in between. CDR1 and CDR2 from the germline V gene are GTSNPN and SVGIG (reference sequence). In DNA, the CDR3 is TGTGCCTGGAGTGTGGACATTGCCTACGAGCAGTACTTC. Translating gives CAWSVDIAYEQYF.

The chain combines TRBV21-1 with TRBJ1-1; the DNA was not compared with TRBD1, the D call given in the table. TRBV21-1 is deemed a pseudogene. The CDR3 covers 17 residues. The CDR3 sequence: CASSKPGQGAKNTEAFF. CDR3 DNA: TGTGCCAGCAGCAAGCCGGGACAGGGGGCGAAGAACACTGAAGCTTTCTTT.

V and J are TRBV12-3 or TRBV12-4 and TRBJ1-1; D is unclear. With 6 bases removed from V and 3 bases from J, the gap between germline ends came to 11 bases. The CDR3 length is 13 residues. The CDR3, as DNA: TGTGCCAGCAGCACTGACGGATACACTGAAGCTTTCTTT. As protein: CASSTDGYTEAFF.

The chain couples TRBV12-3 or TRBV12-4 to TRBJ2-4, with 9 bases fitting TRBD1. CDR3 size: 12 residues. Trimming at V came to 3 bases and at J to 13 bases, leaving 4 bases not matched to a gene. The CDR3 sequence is CASSLDRGVQYF. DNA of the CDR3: TGTGCCAGCAGTTTGGACAGGGGAGTCCAGTACTTC.

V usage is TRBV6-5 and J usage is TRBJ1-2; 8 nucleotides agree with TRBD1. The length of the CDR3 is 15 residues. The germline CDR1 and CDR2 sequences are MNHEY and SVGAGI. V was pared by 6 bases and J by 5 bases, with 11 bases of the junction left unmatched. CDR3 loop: CASSVPGQVGYGYTF. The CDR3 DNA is TGTGCCAGCAGCGTCCCGGGACAGGTCGGGTATGGCTACACCTTC.

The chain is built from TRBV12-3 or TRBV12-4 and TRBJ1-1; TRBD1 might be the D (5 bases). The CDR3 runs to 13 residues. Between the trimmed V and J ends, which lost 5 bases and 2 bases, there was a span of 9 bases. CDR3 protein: CASSQDINTEAFF. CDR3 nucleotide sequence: TGTGCCAGCAGTCAGGACATAAACACTGAAGCTTTCTTT.

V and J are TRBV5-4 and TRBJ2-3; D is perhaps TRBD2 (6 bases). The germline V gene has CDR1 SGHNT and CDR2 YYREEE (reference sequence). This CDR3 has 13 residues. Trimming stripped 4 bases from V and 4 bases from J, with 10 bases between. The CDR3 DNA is TGTGCCAGCAGCCGCGGGGTGGCAGATACGCAGTATTTT. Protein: CASSRGVADTQYF.

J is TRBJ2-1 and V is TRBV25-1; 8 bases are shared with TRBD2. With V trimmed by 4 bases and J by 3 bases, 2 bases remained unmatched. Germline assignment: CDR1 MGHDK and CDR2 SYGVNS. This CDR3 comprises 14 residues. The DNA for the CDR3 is TGTGCCAGCAGTGGGCTAGCGGGCTACAATGAGCAGTTCTTC. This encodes CASSGLAGYNEQFF.

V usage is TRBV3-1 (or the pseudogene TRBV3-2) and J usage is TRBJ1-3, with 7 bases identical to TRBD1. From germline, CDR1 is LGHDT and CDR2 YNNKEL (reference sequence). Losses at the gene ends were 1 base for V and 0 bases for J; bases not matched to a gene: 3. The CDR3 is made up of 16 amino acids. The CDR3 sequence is CASSQAGGSSGNTIYF. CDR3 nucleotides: TGTGCCAGCAGCCAAGCAGGGGGGTCCTCTGGAAACACCATATATTTT.

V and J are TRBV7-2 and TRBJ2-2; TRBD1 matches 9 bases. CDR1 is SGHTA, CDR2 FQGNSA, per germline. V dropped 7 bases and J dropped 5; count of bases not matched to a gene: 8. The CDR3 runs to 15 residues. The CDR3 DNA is TGTGCCAGCACCCCCGGGACAGGGATAACCGGGGAGCTGTTTTTT. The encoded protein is CASTPGTGITGELFF.

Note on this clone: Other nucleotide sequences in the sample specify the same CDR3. The CDR3 sequence: CASSLRQGNTEAFF. CDR3 sequence (DNA): TGCGCCAGCAGCTTGCGGCAGGGCAACACTGAAGCTTTCTTT. V and J are TRBV5-1 and TRBJ1-1; tentatively, D is TRBD1 (5 bases). V was cut by 1 base and J by 2 bases, with 9 bases left in between. CDR1 and CDR2 (germline): SGHRS, YFSETQ. The CDR3 has 14 residues.

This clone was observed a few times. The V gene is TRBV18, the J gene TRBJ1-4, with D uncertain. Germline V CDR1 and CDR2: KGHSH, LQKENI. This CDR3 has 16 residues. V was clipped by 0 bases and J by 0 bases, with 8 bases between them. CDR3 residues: CASSPPLVATNEKLFF. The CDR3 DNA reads TGTGCCAGCTCACCACCGCTAGTTGCAACTAATGAAAAACTGTTTTTT. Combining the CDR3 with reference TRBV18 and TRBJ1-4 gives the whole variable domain NAGVMQNPRHLVRRRGQEARLRCSPMKGHSHVYWYRQLPEEGLKFMVYLQKENIIDESGMPKERFSAEFPKEGPSILRIQQVVRGDSAAYFCASSPPLVATNEKLFFGSGTQLSVL.

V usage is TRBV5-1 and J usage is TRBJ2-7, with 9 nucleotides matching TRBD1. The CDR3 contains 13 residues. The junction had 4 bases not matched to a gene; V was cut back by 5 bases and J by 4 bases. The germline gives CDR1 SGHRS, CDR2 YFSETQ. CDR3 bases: TGCGCCAGCAGGATACAGGGGGCTTACGAGCAGTACTTC. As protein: CASRIQGAYEQYF.

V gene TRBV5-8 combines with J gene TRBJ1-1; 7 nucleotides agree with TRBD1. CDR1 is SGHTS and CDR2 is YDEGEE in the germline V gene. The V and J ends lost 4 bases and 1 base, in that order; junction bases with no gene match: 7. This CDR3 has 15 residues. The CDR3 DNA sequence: TGTGCCAGCAGCCATCGTCAGGGGGGGAACACTGAAGCTTTCTTT. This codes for CASSHRQGGNTEAFF.

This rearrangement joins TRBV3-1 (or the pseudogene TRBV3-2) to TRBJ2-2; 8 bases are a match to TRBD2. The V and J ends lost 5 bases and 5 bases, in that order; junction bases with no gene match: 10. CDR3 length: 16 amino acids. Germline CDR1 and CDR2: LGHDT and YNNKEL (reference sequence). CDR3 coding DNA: TGTGCCAGCAGCTCCCTCTCCGGGGGGGTTACCGGGGAGCTGTTTTTT. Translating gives CASSSLSGGVTGELFF.

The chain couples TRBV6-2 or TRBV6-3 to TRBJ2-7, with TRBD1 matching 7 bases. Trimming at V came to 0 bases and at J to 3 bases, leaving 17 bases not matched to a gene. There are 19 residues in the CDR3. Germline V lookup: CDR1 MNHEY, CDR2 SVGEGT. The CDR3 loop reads CASSYSLSGQGDTDYEQYF. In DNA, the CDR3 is TGTGCCAGCAGTTACTCTCTTTCTGGGCAGGGGGACACGGACTACGAGCAGTACTTC.